The clone carrying this T cell receptor (beta chain) was observed a single time. This entry belongs to a study of blood T cell repertoires in COVID-19. In the study overall: From the United States, Italy and Spain came samples of acute and convalescent COVID-19. T cells, B-cell-depleted T cells, or PBMCs supplied cDNA or gDNA.

Methods used by the authors: For nucleated cells, counts were estimated from reference gene primer amplification. The method was immunoSEQ multiplex PCR; TCRdb's version includes in-frame clones alone and lacks a portion of them. V, J and clone size derive from that table, while D and trimming were established from the DNA sequence. The data show more than 85,000 clones, 70% to 80% seen once. The CDR3 extends over 15 amino acids. Trimming shortened V by 0 bases and J by 5 bases, and 14 bases separated the two germline ends. Germline CDR1 is SGHNT and CDR2 is YYREEE (reference sequence). Sequencing was carried out using peripheral blood. This sequence was found in a man between 65 and 85 years old with acute or convalescent COVID-19. The rearrangement joins TRBV5-4 to TRBJ1-1; no firm D call. In nucleotides, the CDR3 is TGTGCCAGCAGCTTGGTTTGGGAGGAGAAAACTGAAGCTTTCTTT. Translating it yields CASSLVWEEKTEAFF.